A selection of T cell receptor beta chains follows, all from one sample in a study of blood T cell repertoires in COVID-19. Repertoires were generated with immunoSEQ multiplex PCR, while TCRdb's copy carries only in-frame clones and drops some. Among 90,000 to 120,000 clones listed, approximately 84% were seen once. Sequenced input: peripheral blood. The receptors here all came from a human donor in a cohort sampled during active COVID-19. The conserved cysteine and the conserved F or W are not part of the CDR3 here. The order of the fields is J gene, V gene, CDR3 protein.

j_call: TRBJ1-3; v_call: TRBV19; cdr3_aa: ASREASGNTIY
j_call: TRBJ1-5; v_call: TRBV21-1; cdr3_aa: ASSKVLGWDNNQPQH
j_call: TRBJ2-7; v_call: TRBV27; cdr3_aa: ASSRYVKSSYEQY
j_call: TRBJ2-3; v_call: TRBV4-1; cdr3_aa: ASSQVGGPVTDTQY
j_call: TRBJ1-1; v_call: TRBV7-2; cdr3_aa: ASSLLGVSTEAF
j_call: TRBJ1-2; v_call: TRBV28; cdr3_aa: ASTGGDGLNYGYT
j_call: TRBJ2-7; v_call: TRBV6-5; cdr3_aa: ASSKLAGGIEQY
j_call: TRBJ2-7; v_call: TRBV9; cdr3_aa: ASSSTGTGIYEQY
j_call: TRBJ1-4; v_call: TRBV11-2; cdr3_aa: ASSLDPPTGANEKLF
j_call: TRBJ2-7; v_call: TRBV2; cdr3_aa: ASSDSGRQSYEQY
j_call: TRBJ1-1; v_call: TRBV7-9; cdr3_aa: ASSLEAGTPEAF
j_call: TRBJ2-1; v_call: TRBV28; cdr3_aa: ASTPDTTYNEQF
j_call: TRBJ1-5; v_call: TRBV28; cdr3_aa: ASRADRYSNQPQH
j_call: TRBJ1-4; v_call: TRBV28; cdr3_aa: ASSLPGTANEKLF
j_call: TRBJ2-7; v_call: TRBV11-2; cdr3_aa: ASSSTGVSEQY
j_call: TRBJ1-3; v_call: TRBV14; cdr3_aa: ASSLEQGASGNTIY
j_call: TRBJ1-4; v_call: TRBV18; cdr3_aa: ASSPRRGANEKLF
j_call: TRBJ2-7; v_call: TRBV29-1; cdr3_aa: SVGRGGDSYEQY
j_call: TRBJ2-5; v_call: TRBV5-1; cdr3_aa: ASSSLQGAQGETQY
j_call: TRBJ1-1; v_call: TRBV3-1/TRBV3-2; cdr3_aa: ASSQAPGQGPSAF
j_call: TRBJ2-7; v_call: TRBV20-1; cdr3_aa: SASPSGIVWSYEQY
j_call: TRBJ2-7; v_call: TRBV28; cdr3_aa: ASWGRGPSYEQY
j_call: TRBJ1-1; v_call: TRBV7-6; cdr3_aa: ASSAQGGTEAF
j_call: TRBJ2-4; v_call: TRBV3-1/TRBV3-2; cdr3_aa: ASSPRLAGVNIQY
j_call: TRBJ2-1; v_call: TRBV6-2/TRBV6-3; cdr3_aa: ASSRGGSGGPNNEQF
j_call: TRBJ2-7; v_call: TRBV12-3/TRBV12-4; cdr3_aa: ASSLAGGEQY
j_call: TRBJ2-3; v_call: TRBV28; cdr3_aa: ASSARGWLAEISTDTQY
j_call: TRBJ2-5; v_call: TRBV2; cdr3_aa: ASLAGAETQY
j_call: TRBJ2-4; v_call: TRBV5-1; cdr3_aa: ASSFTGTGLNIQY
j_call: TRBJ1-2; v_call: TRBV28; cdr3_aa: ASSSTGTDGYT
j_call: TRBJ2-7; v_call: TRBV6-5; cdr3_aa: ASTWTSGYEQY
j_call: TRBJ2-7; v_call: TRBV12-3/TRBV12-4; cdr3_aa: ASSLLGLYEQY
j_call: TRBJ2-7; v_call: TRBV28; cdr3_aa: ASRSTGTGTYEQY
j_call: TRBJ2-1; v_call: TRBV5-4; cdr3_aa: ASSPSGGATYNEQF
j_call: TRBJ1-5; v_call: TRBV2; cdr3_aa: ASSLDRGNQPQH